Sequencing of this T cell receptor (beta chain) was carried out in a study of blood T cell repertoires in COVID-19. In the study overall: The cDNA or gDNA used as material had been derived from T cells, B-cell-depleted T cells, or PBMCs.

Original processing notes: Estimation of nucleated cell counts relied on the amplification of reference gene primers. Clones were read by immunoSEQ multiplex PCR, and TCRdb kept only the in-frame ones, dropping some. V, J and clone size derive from that table, while D and trimming were established from the DNA sequence. The sample lists around 130,000 clones, 85% occurring once. The CDR3 extends over 14 amino acids. V shed 2 bases, J shed 3 bases, and the junction held 3 bases outside the gene matches. Looked up from germline, CDR1 is LGHDT and CDR2 is YNNKEL (reference sequence). The sequencing input was peripheral blood. The rearrangement joins TRBV3-1 (or the pseudogene TRBV3-2) to TRBJ2-7; TRBD1 matches at 8 bases. This TCR derives from a man aged 55-75 years with acute or convalescent COVID-19. CDR3 DNA sequence: TGTGCCAGCAGCCAACTGGGACAGGACTACGAGCAGTACTTC. Encoded protein: CASSQLGQDYEQYF.